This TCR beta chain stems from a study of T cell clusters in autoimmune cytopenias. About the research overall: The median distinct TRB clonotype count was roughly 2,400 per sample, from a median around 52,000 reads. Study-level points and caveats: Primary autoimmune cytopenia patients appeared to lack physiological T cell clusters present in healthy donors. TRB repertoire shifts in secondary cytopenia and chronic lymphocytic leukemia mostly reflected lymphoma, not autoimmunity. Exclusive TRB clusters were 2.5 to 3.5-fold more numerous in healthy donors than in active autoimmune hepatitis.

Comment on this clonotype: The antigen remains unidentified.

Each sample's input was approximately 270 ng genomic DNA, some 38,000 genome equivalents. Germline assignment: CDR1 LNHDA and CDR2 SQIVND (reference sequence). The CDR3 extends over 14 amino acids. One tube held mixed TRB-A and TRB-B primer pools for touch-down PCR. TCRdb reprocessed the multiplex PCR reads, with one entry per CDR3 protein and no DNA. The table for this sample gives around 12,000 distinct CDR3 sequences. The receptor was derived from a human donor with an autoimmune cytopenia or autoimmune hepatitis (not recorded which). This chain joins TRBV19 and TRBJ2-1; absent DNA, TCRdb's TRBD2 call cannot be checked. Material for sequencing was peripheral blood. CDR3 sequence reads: CASKTSGRYNEQFF.